The 14 T cell receptor beta chains below come from one sample, sequenced in a study of blood T cell repertoires in COVID-19. Repertoires were generated with immunoSEQ multiplex PCR, while TCRdb's copy carries only in-frame clones and drops some. This sample has about 190,000 clones; 65% to 85% occur once, and the top ten carry roughly 17%. The specimen sequenced was peripheral blood. Receptors were obtained from a man aged 60 to 75 with active or convalescent COVID-19.

This clone was counted once. The chain links TRBV7-8 to TRBJ2-6, with 7 nucleotides matching TRBD2. Germline V gives CDR1 SGHVS, CDR2 FQNEAQ. The CDR3 extends over 16 amino acids. V was clipped by 0 bases and J by 1 base; unmatched bases: 0. CDR3 region: CASSLARGSGANVLTF. The CDR3 DNA follows: TGTGCCAGCAGCTTAGCGCGGGGGTCTGGGGCCAACGTCCTGACTTTC.

This chain joins TRBV6-5 and TRBJ1-2; maybe TRBD1 (5 bases). Trimming took off 10 bases at V and 1 base at J, with 13 bases between the two ends. The CDR3 is made up of 13 amino acids. CDR1 MNHEY and CDR2 SVGAGI come from the germline V gene. CDR3 amino acids: CATRGSFNYGYTF. The CDR3 region has the DNA TGTGCCACGCGGGGGAGCTTTAACTATGGCTACACCTTC.

Comments on this clone: This sequence may be a read error, since a much larger clone differs from it by one base. The V and J genes are TRBV5-5 and TRBJ2-7; TRBD1 matches 10 bases. The CDR3 spans 14 residues. CDR1 is SGHKS, CDR2 YYEKEE, per germline (reference sequence). V lost 1 base, J lost 3 bases, and 1 base stayed unmatched. CDR3 sequence reads: CASSLRTGGYEQYF. The CDR3 DNA is TGTGCCAGCAGCTTGCGGACAGGGGGCTACGAGCAGTACTTC.

The chain employs TRBV28 and TRBJ2-7; the D gene is possibly TRBD2 (6 bases). The CDR3 is 14 amino acids. V lost 6 bases and J lost 9, with 21 bases in between. Germline V lookup: CDR1 MDHEN, CDR2 SYDVKM. CDR3 loop: CASRIPRNGGRQYF. In DNA form, the CDR3 reads TGTGCCAGCAGAATCCCCAGAAACGGAGGGAGGCAGTACTTC. The full variable domain, in which reference TRBV28 and TRBJ2-7 provide the parts outside the CDR3, is DVKVTQSSRYLVKRTGEKVFLECVQDMDHENMFWYRQDPGLGLRLIYFSYDVKMKEKGDIPEGYSVSREKKERFSLILESASTNQTSMYLCASRIPRNGGRQYFGPGTRLTVT.

In DNA form, the CDR3 reads TGTGCCAGCAGTGAGTACAGAGACGGCTATGGCTACACCTTC. This translates into CASSEYRDGYGYTF. The chain joins TRBV2 to TRBJ1-2; D is ambiguous. V was trimmed by 3 bases and J by 4 bases, leaving 12 bases between them. The CDR3 has 14 residues. In germline, CDR1 is SNHLY, CDR2 FYNNEI.

The V and J genes are TRBV28 and TRBJ1-4; TRBD1 agrees at 11 bases. Germline V gene sequence: CDR1 MDHEN, CDR2 SYDVKM. With 2 bases clipped from V and 8 bases from J, the junction kept 4 bases outside the gene matches. This CDR3 region has 15 residues. In DNA form, the CDR3 reads TGTGCCAGCAGTTTAGGACAGGGGGCATGGGAAAAACTGTTTTTT. Amino acid sequence: CASSLGQGAWEKLFF.

This chain joins TRBV2 and TRBJ1-2; D not resolved. Trimming removed 0 bases from V and 8 bases from J, with 10 bases in between. Germline assignment: CDR1 SNHLY and CDR2 FYNNEI. CDR3 length equals 13 residues. CDR3 nucleotides: TGTGCCAGCAGTGAAGCGCTTCAGGTGGGCTACACCTTC. Translation gives CASSEALQVGYTF.

This clone was seen many times. The rearrangement uses TRBV5-6 and TRBJ1-1, with 8 bases identical to TRBD1. J gave up 4 bases and V 4 bases, and 18 bases lay outside the gene matches. Germline assignment: CDR1 SGHDT and CDR2 YYEEEE. This CDR3 is 18 amino acids long. The CDR3 nucleotides read TGTGCCAGCAGCAATCTTGGGACAGGAGCTGAAAAGGGCACTGAAGCTTTCTTT. This codes for CASSNLGTGAEKGTEAFF.

The chain links TRBV2 to TRBJ2-1; TRBD2 agrees at 10 bases. Unmatched junction bases numbered 11, after V lost 6 bases and J lost 12 bases. Germline lookup yields CDR1 SNHLY and CDR2 FYNNEI. CDR3 length equals 14 residues. Here the CDR3 reads CASRTSGPTAGQFF. CDR3 sequence (DNA): TGTGCCAGCAGGACTAGCGGGCCAACCGCGGGGCAGTTCTTC. The full variable domain, its missing parts supplied by reference TRBV2 and TRBJ2-1, is EPEVTQTPSHQVTQMGQEVILRCVPISNHLYFYWYRQILGQKVEFLVSFYNNEISEKSEIFDDQFSVERPDGSNFTLKIRSTKLEDSAMYFCASRTSGPTAGQFFGPGTRLTVL.

A single count supports this clone. The chain couples TRBV7-2 to TRBJ2-7; 9 bases line up with TRBD1. Germline-derived CDR1 and CDR2 are SGHTA and FQGNSA. The V segment lost 3 bases and the J segment 3 bases; nucleotides outside the gene matches: 6. The CDR3 is 15 amino acids. In DNA, the CDR3 is TGTGCCAGCAGCTTTAGTGGACAGGGGATCTACGAGCAGTACTTC. It yields the protein CASSFSGQGIYEQYF.

The chain joins TRBV5-5 to TRBJ2-5, with D maybe TRBD2 (6 bases). The germline V gene encodes CDR1 SGHKS and CDR2 YYEKEE (reference sequence). V lost 2 bases and J 4 bases, leaving 12 bases between the germline ends. CDR3 length: 14 residues. In DNA, the CDR3 is TGTGCCAGCAGCTTTGCGGGGTTTGGAGAGACCCAGTACTTC. As protein: CASSFAGFGETQYF.

This clone was picked up a small number of times. The rearrangement uses TRBV9 and TRBJ1-5, with D possibly being TRBD1 (6 bases). V lost 3 bases and J lost 4, with 11 bases in between. The germline CDR1 and CDR2 sequences are SGDLS and YYNGEE. This CDR3 has 14 amino acids. Here the CDR3 DNA reads TGTGCCAGCAGCGAAACAGGGTTGAATCAGCCCCAGCATTTT. Protein: CASSETGLNQPQHF.

V gene TRBV4-1 combines with J gene TRBJ2-2; 12 positions agree with TRBD1. Germline loops: CDR1 MGHRA, CDR2 YSYEKL. J was trimmed by 0 bases and V by 3 bases; bases with no gene match: 5. The CDR3 covers 18 residues. The CDR3 DNA follows: TGCGCCAGCAGCCACACCGGGACAGGGGGCCCGAACACCGGGGAGCTGTTTTTT. This encodes CASSHTGTGGPNTGELFF.

This clone was picked up a small number of times. This sequence joins TRBV11-2 and TRBJ2-5; D perhaps matches TRBD2 (6 bases). V was cut by 1 base and J by 4 bases, with 13 bases left in between. Germline V gene data show CDR1 as SGHAT and CDR2 as FQNNGV. The CDR3 contains 15 residues. The CDR3 loop reads CASSLAGADGETQYF. DNA for the CDR3: TGTGCCAGCAGCTTAGCGGGAGCTGACGGAGAGACCCAGTACTTC. The full variable domain, its missing parts supplied by reference TRBV11-2 and TRBJ2-5, is EAGVAQSPRYKIIEKRQSVAFWCNPISGHATLYWYQQILGQGPKLLIQFQNNGVVDDSQLPKDRFSAERLKGVDSTLKIQPAKLEDSAVYLCASSLAGADGETQYFGPGTRLLVL.